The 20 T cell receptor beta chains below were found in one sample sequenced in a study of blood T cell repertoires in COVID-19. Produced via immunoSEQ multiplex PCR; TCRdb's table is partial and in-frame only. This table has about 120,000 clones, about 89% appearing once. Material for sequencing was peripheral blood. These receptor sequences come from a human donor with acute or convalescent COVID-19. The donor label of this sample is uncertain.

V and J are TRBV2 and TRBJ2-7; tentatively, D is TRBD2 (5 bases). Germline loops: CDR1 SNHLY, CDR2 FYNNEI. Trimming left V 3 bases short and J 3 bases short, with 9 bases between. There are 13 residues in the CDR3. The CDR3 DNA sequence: TGTGCCAGCAGTGATCGGGGTTACTACGAGCAGTACTTC. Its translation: CASSDRGYYEQYF. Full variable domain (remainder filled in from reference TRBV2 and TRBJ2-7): EPEVTQTPSHQVTQMGQEVILRCVPISNHLYFYWYRQILGQKVEFLVSFYNNEISEKSEIFDDQFSVERPDGSNFTLKIRSTKLEDSAMYFCASSDRGYYEQYFGPGTRLTVT.

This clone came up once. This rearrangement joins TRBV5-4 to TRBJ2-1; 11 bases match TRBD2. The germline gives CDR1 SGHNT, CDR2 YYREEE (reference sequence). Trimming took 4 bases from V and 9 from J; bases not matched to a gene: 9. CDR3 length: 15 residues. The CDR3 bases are TGTGCCAGCAGCCAACTAGCGGGAGAATTCGGTGAGCAGTTCTTC. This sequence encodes CASSQLAGEFGEQFF.

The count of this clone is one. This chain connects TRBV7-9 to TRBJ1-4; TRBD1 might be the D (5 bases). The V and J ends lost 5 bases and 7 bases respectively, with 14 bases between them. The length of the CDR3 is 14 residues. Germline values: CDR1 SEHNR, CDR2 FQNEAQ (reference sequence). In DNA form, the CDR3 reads TGTGCCAGCAGCAAGAGCGGGGGGTCTGAAAAACTGTTTTTT. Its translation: CASSKSGGSEKLFF.

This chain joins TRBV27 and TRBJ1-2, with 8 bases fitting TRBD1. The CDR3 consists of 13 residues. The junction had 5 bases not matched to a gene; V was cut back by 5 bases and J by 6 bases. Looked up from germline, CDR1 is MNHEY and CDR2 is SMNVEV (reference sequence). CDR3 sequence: CASSTGGGNGYTF. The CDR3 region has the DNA TGTGCCAGCAGTACAGGGGGGGGCAATGGCTACACCTTC.

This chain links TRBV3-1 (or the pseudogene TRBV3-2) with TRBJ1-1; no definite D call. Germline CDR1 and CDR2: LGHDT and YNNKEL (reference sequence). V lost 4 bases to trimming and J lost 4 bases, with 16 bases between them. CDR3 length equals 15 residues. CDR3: CASSPAPPRGTEAFF. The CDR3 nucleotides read TGTGCCAGCAGCCCGGCGCCCCCCCGCGGCACTGAAGCTTTCTTT.

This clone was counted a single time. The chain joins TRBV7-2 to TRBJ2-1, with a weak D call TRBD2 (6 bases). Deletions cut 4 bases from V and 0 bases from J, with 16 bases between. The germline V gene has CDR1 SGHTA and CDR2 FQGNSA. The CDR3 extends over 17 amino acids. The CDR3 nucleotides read TGTGCCAGCAGCTCCACACGGGACTCGAGCTCCTACAATGAGCAGTTCTTC. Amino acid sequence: CASSSTRDSSSYNEQFF.

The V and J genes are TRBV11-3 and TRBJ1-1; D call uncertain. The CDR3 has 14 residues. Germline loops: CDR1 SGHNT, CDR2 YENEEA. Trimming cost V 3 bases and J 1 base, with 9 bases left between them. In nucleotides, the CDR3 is TGTGCCAGCAGCTTCGGGATGGGGAACACTGAAGCTTTCTTT. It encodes CASSFGMGNTEAFF.

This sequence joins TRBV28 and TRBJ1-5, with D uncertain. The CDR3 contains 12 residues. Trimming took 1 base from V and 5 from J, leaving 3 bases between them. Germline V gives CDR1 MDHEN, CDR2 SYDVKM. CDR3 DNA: TGTGCCAGCAGTTTATTCGATCAGCCCCAGCATTTT. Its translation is CASSLFDQPQHF.

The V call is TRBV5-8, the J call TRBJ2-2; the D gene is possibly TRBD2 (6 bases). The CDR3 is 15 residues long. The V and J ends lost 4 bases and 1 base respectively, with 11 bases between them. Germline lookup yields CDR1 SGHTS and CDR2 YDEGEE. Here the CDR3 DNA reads TGTGCCAGCAGCCCCCGAGCGGGGAACACCGGGGAGCTGTTTTTT. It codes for CASSPRAGNTGELFF.

CDR3 sequence reads: CASSLPGGNTEAFF. Here the CDR3 DNA reads TGTGCCAGCAGCCTACCAGGGGGGAACACTGAAGCTTTCTTT. The chain combines TRBV7-9 with TRBJ1-1, with 7 bases aligning to TRBD1. The trim removed 5 bases at V and 1 base at J, leaving 4 bases unmatched. CDR3 length: 14 amino acids. In germline, CDR1 is SEHNR, CDR2 FQNEAQ (reference sequence).

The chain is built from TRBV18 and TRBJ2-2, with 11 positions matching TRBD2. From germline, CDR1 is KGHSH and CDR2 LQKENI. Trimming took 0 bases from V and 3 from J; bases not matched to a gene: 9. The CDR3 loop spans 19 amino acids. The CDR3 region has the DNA TGTGCCAGCTCACCACCGGAGGTAGCGGGAGGGGGGGACACCGGGGAGCTGTTTTTT. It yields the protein CASSPPEVAGGGDTGELFF.

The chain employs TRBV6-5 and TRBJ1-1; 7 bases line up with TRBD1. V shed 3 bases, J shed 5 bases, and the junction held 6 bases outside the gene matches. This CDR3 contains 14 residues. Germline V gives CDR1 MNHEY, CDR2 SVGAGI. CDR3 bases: TGTGCCAGCAGTTATCCGGGACAGCAAACTGAAGCTTTCTTT. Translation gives CASSYPGQQTEAFF.

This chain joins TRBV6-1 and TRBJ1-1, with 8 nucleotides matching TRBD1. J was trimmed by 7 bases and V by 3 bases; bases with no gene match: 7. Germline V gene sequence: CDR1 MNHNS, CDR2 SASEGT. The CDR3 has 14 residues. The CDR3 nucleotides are TGTGCCAGCAGTGAGGACAGGGAGAGATTTGAAGCTTTCTTT. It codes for CASSEDRERFEAFF.

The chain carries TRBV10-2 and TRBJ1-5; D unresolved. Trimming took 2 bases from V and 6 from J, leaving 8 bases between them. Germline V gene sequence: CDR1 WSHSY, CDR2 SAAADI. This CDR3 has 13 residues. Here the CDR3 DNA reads TGCGCCAGCAGTGAGAGCTTGTTTCAGCCCCAGCATTTT. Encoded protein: CASSESLFQPQHF.

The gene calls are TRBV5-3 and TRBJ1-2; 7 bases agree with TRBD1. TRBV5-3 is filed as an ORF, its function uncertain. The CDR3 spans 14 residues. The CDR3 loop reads CPQGCPALNYGYTF. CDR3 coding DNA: TGTCCACAGGGGTGCCCGGCACTTAACTATGGCTACACCTTC.

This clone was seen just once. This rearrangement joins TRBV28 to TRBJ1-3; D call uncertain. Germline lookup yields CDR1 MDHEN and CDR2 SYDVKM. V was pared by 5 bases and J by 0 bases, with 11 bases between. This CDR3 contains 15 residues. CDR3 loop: CASSHQRSSGNTIYF. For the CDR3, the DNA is TGTGCCAGCAGTCACCAGCGTAGCTCTGGAAACACCATATATTTT.

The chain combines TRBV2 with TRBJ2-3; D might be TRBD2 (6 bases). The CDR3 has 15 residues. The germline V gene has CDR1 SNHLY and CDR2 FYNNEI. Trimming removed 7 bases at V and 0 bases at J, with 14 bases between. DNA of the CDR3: TGTGCCAGCAATGATGGGCGGGGCAGCACAGATACGCAGTATTTT. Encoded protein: CASNDGRGSTDTQYF.

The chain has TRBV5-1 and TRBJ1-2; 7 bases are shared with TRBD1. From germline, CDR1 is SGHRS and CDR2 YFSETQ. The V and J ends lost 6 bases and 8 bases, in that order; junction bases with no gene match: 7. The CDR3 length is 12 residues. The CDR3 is CASNRQGRGYTF. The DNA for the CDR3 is TGCGCCAGCAACCGACAGGGCCGAGGCTACACCTTC.

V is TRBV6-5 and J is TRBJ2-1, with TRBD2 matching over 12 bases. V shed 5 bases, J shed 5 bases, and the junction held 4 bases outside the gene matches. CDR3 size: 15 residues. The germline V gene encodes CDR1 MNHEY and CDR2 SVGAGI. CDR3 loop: CASSLAGGTNNEQFF. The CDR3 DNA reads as TGTGCCAGCAGTCTAGCGGGGGGGACTAACAATGAGCAGTTCTTC.

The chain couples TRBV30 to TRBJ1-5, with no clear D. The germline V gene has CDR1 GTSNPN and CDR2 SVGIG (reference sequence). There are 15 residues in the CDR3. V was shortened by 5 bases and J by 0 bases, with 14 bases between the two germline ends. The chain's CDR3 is CAWEPTGSSNQPQHF. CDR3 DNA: TGTGCCTGGGAGCCGACTGGGAGTAGCAATCAGCCCCAGCATTTT.